This T cell receptor beta chain was sequenced in a study of T cell responses to AZD1222 COVID-19 vaccine. J was trimmed by 5 bases and V by 3 bases; bases with no gene match: 6. The CDR3 has 15 amino acids. The germline V gene encodes CDR1 SGDLS and CDR2 YYNGEE. Profiled with immunoSEQ multiplex PCR; TCRdb holds only in-frame clones, not every one. The repertoire includes some 130,000 clones, 85% to 90% of them detected once, and under 2.5% sits in the top ten. This chain joins TRBV9 and TRBJ1-1; 11 bases line up with TRBD1. The sequence was obtained from an adult in good health. The sample here was peripheral blood, taken on day 0 of AZD1222 vaccination. CDR3 protein: CASSARTGGRTEAFF. The CDR3 DNA follows: TGTGCCAGCAGCGCCAGGACAGGGGGCAGAACTGAAGCTTTCTTT.